The next 24 T cell receptor beta chains were all read from a single sample in a study of OX40 agonist ivuxolimab in advanced cancers. Only in-frame clones appear in the TCRdb table, and some are missing; sequencing was by immunoSEQ multiplex PCR. The sample has around 90,000 clones, over 75% seen once; the top ten hold about 4.6%. The specimen was CD4+ or CD8+ T cells sorted from blood, collected in a trial of the OX40 agonist ivuxolimab. These TCRs come from an adult with an advanced solid tumor such as melanoma, head and neck, liver or kidney cancer.

The chain has TRBV13 and TRBJ2-1, with TRBD2 as a possible D gene (5 bases). This CDR3 is 15 amino acids long. The germline CDR1 and CDR2 sequences are PRHDT and FYEKMQ (reference sequence). V was cut by 5 bases and J by 0 bases, with 11 bases left in between. The DNA for the CDR3 is TGTGCCAGCAGCGGCGCGGGCAGCTCCTACAATGAGCAGTTCTTC. The encoded protein is CASSGAGSSYNEQFF.

The chain couples TRBV15 to TRBJ1-5; 7 positions agree with TRBD1. Germline CDR1 reads LNHNV; CDR2 reads YYDKDF (reference sequence). Losses at the gene ends were 6 bases for V and 5 bases for J; bases not matched to a gene: 7. The length of the CDR3 is 14 residues. CDR3 sequence reads: CATSVGTADQPQHF. The CDR3 DNA is TGTGCCACCAGTGTAGGGACAGCCGATCAGCCCCAGCATTTT.

The chain has TRBV6-1 and TRBJ2-3; D remains ambiguous. The CDR3 sequence is 15 residues long. Trimming took 0 bases from V and 0 from J, leaving 7 bases between them. CDR1 MNHNS and CDR2 SASEGT come from the germline V gene. CDR3 coding DNA: TGTGCCAGCAGTGAAGCGGTCTGGAGCACAGATACGCAGTATTTT. As protein: CASSEAVWSTDTQYF.

V usage is TRBV25-1 and J usage is TRBJ1-3, with D possibly matching TRBD1 (6 bases). V shed 2 bases and J shed 3 bases, with 8 bases lying between them. This CDR3 region has 14 residues. Looked up from germline, CDR1 is MGHDK and CDR2 is SYGVNS. CDR3 residues: CASSEPGDGNTIYF. CDR3 sequence (DNA): TGTGCCAGCAGTGAACCAGGGGATGGAAACACCATATATTTT.

The gene calls are TRBV30 and TRBJ2-5; 9 nucleotides line up with TRBD2. Germline V lookup: CDR1 GTSNPN, CDR2 SVGIG (reference sequence). The CDR3 runs 16 residues. The J segment lost 3 bases and the V segment lost 3 bases, leaving 11 bases of the junction unmatched. The CDR3 spells CAWRWGSGSREETQYF. DNA of the CDR3: TGTGCCTGGAGGTGGGGTAGCGGGAGTCGAGAAGAGACCCAGTACTTC.

The chain links TRBV19 to TRBJ1-2, with D unclear. Between the trimmed V and J ends, which lost 2 bases and 3 bases, there was a span of 34 bases. Germline V lookup: CDR1 LNHDA, CDR2 SQIVND (reference sequence). This CDR3 is 22 amino acids long. The CDR3 DNA is TGTGCCAGTAGTATATCAGCCTTGTGGACCCTCCACACCGAACACCCCTACTATGGCTACACCTTC. It encodes CASSISALWTLHTEHPYYGYTF.

V and J are TRBV4-2 and TRBJ2-7; the match to TRBD2 covers 9 bases. The V segment lost 4 bases and the J segment 5 bases; nucleotides outside the gene matches: 12. The germline CDR1 and CDR2 sequences are LGHNA and YNFKEQ. The CDR3 has 16 amino acids. The DNA for the CDR3 is TGTGCCAGCAGCCGGACTAGCGTAGAGGGAGGGGACGAGCAGTACTTC. It codes for CASSRTSVEGGDEQYF.

The chain couples TRBV4-1 to TRBJ2-2; 11 nucleotides line up with TRBD2. The germline V gene has CDR1 MGHRA and CDR2 YSYEKL. CDR3 length: 16 amino acids. Trimming cost V 6 bases and J 5 bases; bases outside gene matches: 8. The CDR3 DNA sequence: TGCGCCAGCAGATTTACTAGCGGGAGCTCTACCGGGGAGCTGTTTTTT. Amino acid sequence: CASRFTSGSSTGELFF.

This chain connects TRBV6-6 to TRBJ2-7; possibly TRBD1 or TRBD2 for D (5 bases each). The V gene's germline CDR1 is MNHNY and CDR2 SVGAGI (reference sequence). The CDR3 is 16 residues long. Trimming removed 7 bases at V and 5 bases at J, with 24 bases between. CDR3 region: CASTFVQGRQTNEQYF. The CDR3 region has the DNA TGTGCCAGCACTTTCGTGCAGGGACGTCAAACCAACGAGCAGTACTTC.

This rearrangement joins TRBV11-3 to TRBJ2-3, with TRBD2 identical over 7 bases. This CDR3 region has 16 residues. Germline values: CDR1 SGHNT, CDR2 YENEEA. V gave up 0 bases and J gave up 4 bases; unmatched junction bases: 7. The CDR3 spells CASSLDLPGGPDTQYF. Here the CDR3 DNA reads TGTGCCAGCAGCTTAGATCTTCCGGGAGGTCCAGATACGCAGTATTTT.

This chain uses TRBV27 with TRBJ1-2; tentatively, D is TRBD1 (6 bases). The germline gives CDR1 MNHEY, CDR2 SMNVEV (reference sequence). With 7 bases removed from V and 2 bases from J, the gap between germline ends came to 14 bases. The CDR3 extends over 14 amino acids. The CDR3 nucleotides are TGTGCCAGCACAGCCTTGGACAGAAACTATGGCTACACCTTC. It yields the protein CASTALDRNYGYTF.

The table lists this clone with a count of one. This rearrangement joins TRBV5-1 to TRBJ1-2, with 11 bases fitting TRBD1. V was clipped by 4 bases and J by 1 base; unmatched bases: 6. The CDR3 totals 16 residues. The germline V gene encodes CDR1 SGHRS and CDR2 YFSETQ. This chain's CDR3 is CASSTGQGVLNYGYTF. In DNA form, the CDR3 reads TGCGCCAGCAGCACGGGACAGGGGGTACTTAACTATGGCTACACCTTC.

V gene TRBV5-7 combines with J gene TRBJ2-2, with D possibly being TRBD1 (6 bases). TRBV5-7 is classed as an ORF, of uncertain function. This CDR3 region has 13 residues. Trimming shortened V by 4 bases and J by 7 bases, and 11 bases separated the two germline ends. The CDR3 sequence is CASSAWGHGELFF. The CDR3 nucleotides read TGTGCCAGCAGCGCATGGGGGCACGGGGAGCTGTTTTTT.

This clone was detected once. The J gene is TRBJ1-1, the V gene TRBV7-8; no clear D. Trimming stripped 2 bases from V and 0 bases from J, with 19 bases between. The germline V gene encodes CDR1 SGHVS and CDR2 FQNEAQ. The CDR3 is 18 residues long. The chain's CDR3 is CASSLNYQGQTMNTEAFF. The CDR3, as DNA: TGTGCCAGCAGCTTAAATTATCAAGGGCAGACTATGAACACTGAAGCTTTCTTT.

The chain recombines TRBV5-6 with TRBJ1-4; TRBD1 is a possible D gene (6 bases). The CDR3 extends over 14 amino acids. Germline loops: CDR1 SGHDT, CDR2 YYEEEE. V was trimmed by 4 bases and J by 16 bases, leaving 23 bases between them. The CDR3 coding sequence is TGTGCCAGCAGCGGCCGGGACAAGGGCGTGGTAAGGTTTTTT. It codes for CASSGRDKGVVRFF.

The chain has TRBV29-1 and TRBJ1-4; D unresolved. The CDR3 runs to 13 residues. V lost 4 bases to trimming and J lost 0 bases, with 6 bases between them. Germline CDR1 reads SQVTM; CDR2 reads ANQGSEA. DNA of the CDR3: TGCAGCGTTGGGTTCCCAACTAATGAAAAACTGTTTTTT. Translation gives CSVGFPTNEKLFF.

The V and J genes are TRBV18 and TRBJ1-2; TRBD1 is a possible D gene (5 bases). Deletions cut 4 bases from V and 2 bases from J, with 14 bases between. This CDR3 contains 15 residues. In germline, CDR1 is KGHSH, CDR2 LQKENI. CDR3 sequence (DNA): TGTGCCAGCTCACTCCCTGGGGGTAGGAACTATGGCTACACCTTC. This codes for CASSLPGGRNYGYTF.

This chain joins TRBV7-9 and TRBJ1-1; the match to TRBD1 covers 8 bases. The V gene end was trimmed by 4 bases and the J gene end by 5 bases; junction bases not matched to a gene: 12. The CDR3 has 16 residues. The V gene's germline CDR1 is SEHNR and CDR2 FQNEAQ (reference sequence). As DNA, the CDR3 is TGTGCCAGCAGCTCGACTCTTGGACAGGGTGGGACTGAAGCTTTCTTT. Encoded protein: CASSSTLGQGGTEAFF. Looking up the rest from reference TRBV7-9 and TRBJ1-1 gives the full variable domain: DTGVSQNPRHKITKRGQNVTFRCDPISEHNRLYWYRQTLGQGPEFLTYFQNEAQLEKSRLLSDRFSAERPKGSFSTLEIQRTEQGDSAMYLCASSSTLGQGGTEAFFGQGTRLTVV.

The rearrangement links TRBV28 to TRBJ1-5, with 7 bases matching TRBD1. The CDR3 is made up of 17 amino acids. Trimming took 2 bases from V and 4 from J; bases not matched to a gene: 11. Looked up from germline, CDR1 is MDHEN and CDR2 is SYDVKM. In DNA form, the CDR3 reads TGTGCCAGCAGTTTAAGAGGGGGCCTAATAGTTAATCAGCCCCAGCATTTT. Translating it yields CASSLRGGLIVNQPQHF.

V is TRBV7-2 and J is TRBJ1-2; TRBD1 might be the D (6 bases). Per the germline V gene, CDR1 is SGHTA and CDR2 is FQGNSA. The CDR3 has 13 residues. V lost 5 bases to trimming and J lost 8 bases, with 15 bases between them. DNA of the CDR3: TGTGCCAGCAGCACCGGGGGGCAGCCAGGCTACACCTTC. Translation gives CASSTGGQPGYTF.

This clone was observed once. The rearrangement joins TRBV6-1 to TRBJ1-4; possible D gene TRBD1, 5 bases. This CDR3 has 17 amino acids. Germline V gene lookup returns CDR1 MNHNS and CDR2 SASEGT. The V gene lost 0 bases and the J gene lost 2 bases, with 13 bases spanning the gap. CDR3 DNA: TGTGCCAGCAGTGAAGCCCCCACAGGATCTACTAATGAAAAACTGTTTTTT. It specifies CASSEAPTGSTNEKLFF.

The chain combines TRBV6-5 with TRBJ1-1; D might be TRBD1 (5 bases). This CDR3 comprises 14 residues. Germline V gene data show CDR1 as MNHEY and CDR2 as SVGAGI. The V and J ends lost 1 base and 1 base respectively, with 7 bases between them. The CDR3 bases are TGTGCCAGCAGTTACTTCGACAGGAACACTGAAGCTTTCTTT. This translates into CASSYFDRNTEAFF.

The chain is built from TRBV9 and TRBJ2-2, with TRBD2 matching 10 bases. Germline V gene data show CDR1 as SGDLS and CDR2 as YYNGEE. V shed 0 bases and J 6 bases; nucleotides not matched to a gene: 2. This CDR3 is built from 15 residues. The CDR3 region is CASSVGLAGAGELFF. The CDR3 nucleotides are TGTGCCAGCAGCGTAGGCCTAGCGGGAGCCGGGGAGCTGTTTTTT. The full variable domain, completed using reference TRBV9 and TRBJ2-2, is DSGVTQTPKHLITATGQRVTLRCSPRSGDLSVYWYQQSLDQGLQFLIQYYNGEERAKGNILERFSAQQFPDLHSELNLSSLELGDSALYFCASSVGLAGAGELFFGEGSRLTVL.

This clone came up a few times. The J gene is TRBJ1-6, the V gene TRBV30; D is ambiguous. Trimming removed 0 bases at V and 3 bases at J, with 12 bases between. The germline gives CDR1 GTSNPN, CDR2 SVGIG (reference sequence). This CDR3 region has 16 residues. CDR3: CAWSVLTGNYNSPLHF. Written as DNA, the CDR3 is TGTGCCTGGAGTGTACTGACTGGGAACTATAATTCACCCCTCCACTTT.